Listed here are 14 T cell receptor beta chains from one sample, sequenced in a study of blood T cells in healthy people across ages. With a J-beta primer mix and a sample-barcoded 5' primer, a second PCR ran roughly 6 to 11 cycles. MiXCR, applied by TCRdb to the 5' RACE reads, yields one record per CDR3 protein. The data hold about 1.6 million distinct CDR3 sequences, with about 35% observed a single time. Material for sequencing was blood. These receptors were collected from a woman aged 25 to 45 in good health.

There are a few counts of this clonotype. The rearrangement links TRBV13 to TRBJ1-2; D unresolved. Germline lookup yields CDR1 PRHDT and CDR2 FYEKMQ (reference sequence). The length of the CDR3 is 15 residues. Trimming took off 0 bases at V and 3 bases at J, with 11 bases between the two ends. The CDR3 protein is CASSLGRNRDYGYTF. In DNA form, the CDR3 reads TGTGCCAGCAGCTTAGGCCGAAACAGAGACTATGGCTACACCTTC. Complete variable domain (other parts from reference TRBV13 and TRBJ1-2): AAGVIQSPRHLIKEKRETATLKCYPIPRHDTVYWYQQGPGQDPQFLISFYEKMQSDKGSIPDRFSAQQFSDYHSELNMSSLELGDSALYFCASSLGRNRDYGYTFGSGTRLTVV.

The gene calls are TRBV9 and TRBJ2-5; TRBD2 aligns across 9 bases. CDR1 is SGDLS and CDR2 is YYNGEE in the germline V gene. The CDR3 is 14 residues long. The V and J ends lost 4 bases and 3 bases, in that order; junction bases with no gene match: 4. CDR3 nucleotides: TGTGCCAGCAGCCACCAGCGGGGGGAAGAGACCCAGTACTTC. Protein sequence: CASSHQRGEETQYF.

This rearrangement joins TRBV5-6 to TRBJ1-5, with a weak D call TRBD1 (6 bases). V lost 4 bases and J lost 8, with 13 bases in between. CDR3 length: 13 amino acids. Germline CDR1 reads SGHDT; CDR2 reads YYEEEE. This CDR3 reads CASSPQGIEPQHF. The DNA for the CDR3 is TGTGCCAGCAGCCCCCAGGGGATTGAGCCCCAGCATTTT.

The rearrangement joins TRBV6-6 to TRBJ2-1; the D is unclear. V shed 2 bases and J shed 2 bases, with 13 bases lying between them. This CDR3 contains 16 residues. Germline V gives CDR1 MNHNY, CDR2 SVGAGI (reference sequence). The CDR3 DNA follows: TGTGCCAGCAGTTACCGGCTTGACTTTCCCTACAATGAGCAGTTCTTC. This translates into CASSYRLDFPYNEQFF.

This clonotype was counted once. The chain uses TRBV7-9 and TRBJ1-1; D possibly corresponds to TRBD1 (5 bases). Between the trimmed V and J ends, which lost 4 bases and 0 bases, there was a span of 12 bases. The germline gives CDR1 SEHNR, CDR2 FQNEAQ (reference sequence). This CDR3 has 15 residues. For the CDR3, the DNA is TGTGCCAGCAGCTACACGACAGACATGAACACTGAAGCTTTCTTT. Translated: CASSYTTDMNTEAFF. Together with reference TRBV7-9 and TRBJ1-1, the CDR3 gives the full variable domain: DTGVSQNPRHKITKRGQNVTFRCDPISEHNRLYWYRQTLGQGPEFLTYFQNEAQLEKSRLLSDRFSAERPKGSFSTLEIQRTEQGDSAMYLCASSYTTDMNTEAFFGQGTRLTVV.

This clonotype was detected ten times or more. The rearrangement links TRBV7-2 to TRBJ2-7, with 10 bases lining up with TRBD1. Per the germline V gene, CDR1 is SGHTA and CDR2 is FQGNSA. The CDR3 spans 16 residues. V dropped 5 bases and J dropped 4; count of bases not matched to a gene: 11. The CDR3 DNA reads as TGTGCCAGCAGCCCGGGCGGGGGACAGGGGAGATACGAGCAGTACTTC. Translated, it gives CASSPGGGQGRYEQYF. Full variable domain (rest looked up from reference TRBV7-2 and TRBJ2-7): GAGVSQSPSNKVTEKGKDVELRCDPISGHTALYWYRQSLGQGLEFLIYFQGNSAPDKSGLPSDRFSAERTGGSVSTLTIQRTQQEDSAVYLCASSPGGGQGRYEQYFGPGTRLTVT.

The V gene is TRBV20-1, the J gene TRBJ2-5; no firm D call. This CDR3 is built from 12 residues. The V end was cut by 3 bases, the J end by 4 bases, with 9 bases between. Germline CDR1 and CDR2: DFQATT and SNEGSKA (reference sequence). CDR3 DNA sequence: TGCAGTGCTAGTCCGGAGAGAGAGACCCAGTACTTC. Translated, it gives CSASPERETQYF.

The chain combines TRBV27 with TRBJ2-4, with D maybe TRBD1 (5 bases). Judging by the DNA end, TRBJ2-7 fits better; the J call may be wrong. The CDR3 is 13 residues long. In germline, CDR1 is MNHEY, CDR2 SMNVEV (reference sequence). The chain's CDR3 is CASSFGRVSEQYF. DNA for the CDR3: TGTGCCAGCAGTTTTGGCAGGGTGAGCGAGCAGTACTTC.

V and J are TRBV6-5 and TRBJ1-5; TRBD1 is a possible D gene (5 bases). CDR1 MNHEY and CDR2 SVGAGI come from the germline V gene. The V end lost 2 bases, the J end lost 5 bases, and 22 bases lay between the germline ends. This CDR3 contains 18 residues. CDR3 bases: TGTGCCAGCAGTTACCCTCCCACCGGAAGGGGCCGCGATCAGCCCCAGCATTTT. Amino acid sequence: CASSYPPTGRGRDQPQHF.

The V call is TRBV6-2 or TRBV6-3, the J call TRBJ2-7; possible D gene TRBD1, 6 bases. Per germline, CDR1 MNHEY and CDR2 SVGEGT. V was shortened by 2 bases and J by 0 bases, with 11 bases between the two germline ends. CDR3 length equals 15 residues. CDR3 DNA sequence: TGTGCCAGCAGTTACGGACAGAAGAGCTCCTACGAGCAGTACTTC. This codes for CASSYGQKSSYEQYF.

This clonotype showed up just a few times. The chain is built from TRBV15 and TRBJ2-7; D remains ambiguous. The CDR3 runs to 12 residues. CDR1 and CDR2 from the germline V gene are LNHNV and YYDKDF (reference sequence). Trimming removed 3 bases at V and 3 bases at J, with 6 bases between. CDR3 residues: CATSSVGYEQYF. The CDR3 DNA reads as TGTGCCACCAGCAGTGTAGGCTACGAGCAGTACTTC.

This clonotype was picked up a small number of times. A junction boundary mismatches the germline segment, possibly from a read error. The chain uses TRBV5-1 and TRBJ2-5; 10 positions agree with TRBD2. Germline V gene data show CDR1 as SGHRS and CDR2 as YFSETQ. The CDR3 contains 16 residues. The DNA for the CDR3 is TGTGCCAGCAGCTTAGCGCTAGCGGGGGTTCAAGAGACCCAGTACTTC. Translated: CASSLALAGVQETQYF. Filled out from reference TRBV5-1 and TRBJ2-5, the complete variable domain reads KAGVTQTPRYLIKTRGQQVTLSCSPISGHRSVSWYQQTPGQGLQFLFEYFSETQRNKGNFPGRFSGRQFSNSRSEMNVSTLELGDSALYLCASSLALAGVQETQYFGPGTRLLVL.

This clonotype has ten or more counts. The chain employs TRBV5-5 and TRBJ2-7, with 8 bases lining up with TRBD1. Trimming removed 4 bases from V and 0 bases from J; junction bases left unmatched: 6. The CDR3 totals 15 residues. Per germline, CDR1 SGHKS and CDR2 YYEKEE (reference sequence). The CDR3 nucleotides are TGTGCCAGCAGCAGTCGGACAGGGAGCTCCTACGAGCAGTACTTC. Translating gives CASSSRTGSSYEQYF.

This clonotype was seen a handful of times. V is TRBV6-6 and J is TRBJ1-1; TRBD1 matches 8 bases. CDR3 length equals 17 residues. CDR1 and CDR2 (germline): MNHNY, SVGAGI (reference sequence). The ends lost 5 bases at V and 1 base at J; junction bases unmatched: 12. CDR3 in DNA: TGTGCCAGCAGTCTCGACAGACAGGGGATTGGGAACACTGAAGCTTTCTTT. It yields the protein CASSLDRQGIGNTEAFF.